This T cell receptor (beta chain) was documented in a study of cytomegalovirus exposure and HLA in healthy donors. In germline, CDR1 is LNHDA, CDR2 SQIVND (reference sequence). The CDR3 contains 13 residues. Trimming pared 1 base from V and 6 bases from J, leaving 7 bases between. The study ran its PCR with 60 Vbeta and 13 Jbeta primers. Libraries were prepared by immunoSEQ multiplex PCR; TCRdb keeps only in-frame clonotypes and omits some of them. The sample shows more than 100,000 clones, 87% of them seen only once. This receptor was identified in a woman aged 25 to 39 in good health and CMV-seronegative. The J gene is TRBJ2-1, the V gene TRBV19; D possibly corresponds to TRBD2 (5 bases). Sequencing was carried out using PBMCs. CDR3 in amino acids: CASSIGGLNEQFF. CDR3 nucleotides: TGTGCCAGTAGTATAGGAGGGCTCAATGAGCAGTTCTTC.